This T cell receptor beta chain was observed in a study of blood T cells in healthy people across ages. A J-beta primer mix and a sample-barcoded 5' primer were used in a second PCR of roughly 7 to 12 cycles. Sequencing recovered at least 3 million CDR3-containing paired-end reads from each sample. MiXCR, applied by TCRdb to the 5' RACE reads, yields one record per CDR3 protein. The top ten hold roughly 3.9% of the sample, which has 550,000 to 750,000 distinct CDR3 sequences, under 25% seen once. Points from the study as a whole: Naive CD4+ cells and diversity were both higher in long-lived donors than in aged donors.

This clonotype was found many times. The antigen remains unidentified. Trimming removed 8 bases at V and 4 bases at J, with 14 bases between. Per the germline V gene, CDR1 is KGHSH and CDR2 is LQKENI. The CDR3 runs to 13 residues. Sequencing was performed on blood. This receptor was taken from a man aged 70 or older in good health. The genes are TRBV18 and TRBJ1-2; possibly TRBD1 for D (6 bases). The CDR3, as DNA: TGTGCCAGCAGCCCCGACAGGAGCTATGGCTACACCTTC. Its translation is CASSPDRSYGYTF.